This entry lists 8 T cell receptor beta chains sequenced from one sample in a study of Graves' ophthalmopathy and Graves' hyperthyroidism. For repertoire sequencing, the TCR beta CDR3 regions were amplified from RNA transcripts. Scientists carried out first-round RT-PCR using HTBI primers and then a second-round multiplex PCR. TCRdb fed the multiplex PCR reads into MiXCR, producing one record per CDR3 protein. The table shows 500,000 to 600,000 distinct CDR3 sequences, with about 40% occurring only once. Sequenced input: peripheral blood or thyroid tissue (not recorded which). The source is an adult man with Graves' hyperthyroidism.

The chain couples TRBV10-3 to TRBJ2-3, with TRBD2 matching over 12 bases. CDR3 length: 17 residues. Germline V gene data show CDR1 as ENHRY and CDR2 as SYGVKD. The trim removed 6 bases at V and 2 bases at J, leaving 9 bases unmatched. As DNA, the CDR3 is TGTGCCATCAGGAAAAACGGACTAGCGGGATACACAGATACGCAGTATTTT. Translation gives CAIRKNGLAGYTDTQYF.

This clonotype was recorded at least ten times. The chain is built from TRBV7-9 and TRBJ2-7; a possible D gene is TRBD2 (6 bases). The CDR3 extends over 15 amino acids. Trimming took 4 bases from V and 0 from J, leaving 13 bases between them. From germline, CDR1 is SEHNR and CDR2 FQNEAQ (reference sequence). CDR3 loop: CASSSRRAGSYEQYF. In DNA form, the CDR3 reads TGTGCCAGCAGCTCCCGCCGAGCGGGCTCCTACGAGCAGTACTTC. Combining the CDR3 with reference TRBV7-9 and TRBJ2-7 gives the whole variable domain DTGVSQNPRHKITKRGQNVTFRCDPISEHNRLYWYRQTLGQGPEFLTYFQNEAQLEKSRLLSDRFSAERPKGSFSTLEIQRTEQGDSAMYLCASSSRRAGSYEQYFGPGTRLTVT.

This clonotype was observed a single time. Here the CDR3 DNA reads TGCAGCGTCAACTCGGACAGGTCCCTCCAGCCCCAGCATTTT. Translation gives CSVNSDRSLQPQHF. The chain links TRBV29-1 to TRBJ1-5; 7 bases match TRBD1. Germline V gives CDR1 SQVTM, CDR2 ANQGSEA. Trimming removed 6 bases from V and 7 bases from J; junction bases left unmatched: 12. The CDR3 extends over 14 amino acids.

There are many counts of this clonotype. The rearrangement uses TRBV24-1 and TRBJ2-3; tentative D call: TRBD2 (5 bases). V lost 4 bases, J lost 3 bases, and 16 bases lay in between. The V gene's germline CDR1 is KGHDR and CDR2 SFDVKD. CDR3 size: 16 residues. CDR3 nucleotides: TGTGCCACCAGTGACCCCGATCCTAGCCGGACAGATACGCAGTATTTT. It specifies CATSDPDPSRTDTQYF.

This clonotype showed up many times. The chain carries TRBV7-6 and TRBJ2-2; weak D call: TRBD2 (8 bases). From germline, CDR1 is SGHVS and CDR2 FNYEAQ. The CDR3 is 18 amino acids. V was trimmed by 2 bases and J by 6 bases, leaving 22 bases between them. DNA for the CDR3: TGTGCCAGCAGCTTACCGCGCTCGGGACTAGGACAGGCCGGGGAGCTGTTTTTT. This translates into CASSLPRSGLGQAGELFF.

This clonotype was observed at least ten times. The genes are TRBV10-2 and TRBJ1-2; 7 nucleotides agree with TRBD1. CDR3 length equals 15 residues. Per germline, CDR1 WSHSY and CDR2 SAAADI. J was trimmed by 6 bases and V by 4 bases; bases with no gene match: 11. The CDR3 sequence is CASSAILQGMDGYTF. Written as DNA, the CDR3 is TGCGCCAGCAGTGCCATCCTACAGGGGATGGATGGCTACACCTTC.

This clonotype was picked up many times. The chain has TRBV12-3 or TRBV12-4 and TRBJ1-2; D may be TRBD1 (5 bases). Trimming pared 3 bases from V and 4 bases from J, leaving 12 bases between. The CDR3 consists of 14 residues. CDR3: CASSLQGLLYGYTF. The CDR3 nucleotides read TGTGCCAGCAGTTTGCAGGGTCTGCTCTATGGCTACACCTTC.

With respect to this clonotype: Possible read error: a much larger clone is one base away. The chain is built from TRBV29-1 and TRBJ1-2; unclear D gene. The CDR3 totals 14 residues. The germline CDR1 and CDR2 sequences are SQVTM and ANQGSEA. Here the CDR3 reads CASSLARAVRDYTF. CDR3 nucleotide sequence: TGTGCCAGCAGTTTAGCTAGGGCAGTCCGCGACTACACCTTC.